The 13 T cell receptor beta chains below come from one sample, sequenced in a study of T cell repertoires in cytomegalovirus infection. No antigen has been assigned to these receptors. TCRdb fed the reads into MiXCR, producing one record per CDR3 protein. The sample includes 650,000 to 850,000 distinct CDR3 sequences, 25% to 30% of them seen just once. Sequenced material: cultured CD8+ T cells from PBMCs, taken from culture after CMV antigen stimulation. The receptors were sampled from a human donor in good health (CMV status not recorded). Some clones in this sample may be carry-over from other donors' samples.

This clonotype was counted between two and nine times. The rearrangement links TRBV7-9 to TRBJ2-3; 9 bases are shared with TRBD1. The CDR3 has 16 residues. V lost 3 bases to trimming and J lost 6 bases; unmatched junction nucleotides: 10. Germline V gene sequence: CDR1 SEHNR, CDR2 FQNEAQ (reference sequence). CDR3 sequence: CASSFTGTGKEDTQYF. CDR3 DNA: TGTGCCAGCAGCTTCACCGGGACAGGGAAGGAGGATACGCAGTATTTT.

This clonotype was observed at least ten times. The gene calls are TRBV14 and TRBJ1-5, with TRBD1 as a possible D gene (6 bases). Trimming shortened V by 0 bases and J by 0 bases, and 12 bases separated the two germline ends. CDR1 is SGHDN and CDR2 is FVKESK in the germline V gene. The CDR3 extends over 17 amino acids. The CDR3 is CASSQEGGHDSNQPQHF. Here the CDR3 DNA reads TGTGCCAGCAGCCAAGAAGGGGGGCATGATAGCAATCAGCCCCAGCATTTT.

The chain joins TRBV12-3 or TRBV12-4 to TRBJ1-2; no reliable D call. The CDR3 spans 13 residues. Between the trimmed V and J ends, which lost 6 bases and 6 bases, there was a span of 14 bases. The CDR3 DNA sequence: TGTGCCAGCAGGAACTACAGTTCCAATGGCTACACCTTC. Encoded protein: CASRNYSSNGYTF.

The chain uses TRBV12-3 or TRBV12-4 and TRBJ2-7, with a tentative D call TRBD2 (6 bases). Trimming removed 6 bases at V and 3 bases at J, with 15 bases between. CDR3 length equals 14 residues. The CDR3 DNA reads TGTGCCAGCAGCCAAATGGGACTGTACTACGAGCAGTACGTC. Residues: CASSQMGLYYEQYV.

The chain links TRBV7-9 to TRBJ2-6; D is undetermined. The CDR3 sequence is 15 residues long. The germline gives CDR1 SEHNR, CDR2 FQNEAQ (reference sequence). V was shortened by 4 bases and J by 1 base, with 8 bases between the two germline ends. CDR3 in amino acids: CASSYTPSGANVLTF. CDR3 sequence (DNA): TGTGCCAGCAGCTACACTCCTTCTGGGGCCAACGTCCTGACTTTC.

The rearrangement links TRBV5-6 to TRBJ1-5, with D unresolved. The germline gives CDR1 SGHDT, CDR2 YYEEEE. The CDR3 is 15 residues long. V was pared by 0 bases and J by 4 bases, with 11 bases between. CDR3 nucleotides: TGTGCCAGCAGCTTGGGCTCCGGGCCAAATCAGCCCCAGCATTTT. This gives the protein CASSLGSGPNQPQHF. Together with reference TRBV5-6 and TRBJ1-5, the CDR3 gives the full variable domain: DAGVTQSPTHLIKTRGQQVTLRCSPKSGHDTVSWYQQALGQGPQFIFQYYEEEERQRGNFPDRFSGHQFPNYSSELNVNALLLGDSALYLCASSLGSGPNQPQHFGDGTRLSIL.

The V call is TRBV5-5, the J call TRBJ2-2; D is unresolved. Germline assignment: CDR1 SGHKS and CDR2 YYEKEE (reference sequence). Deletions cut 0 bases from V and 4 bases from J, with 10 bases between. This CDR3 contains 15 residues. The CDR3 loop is CASSLGSGITGELFF. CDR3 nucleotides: TGTGCCAGCAGCTTGGGCTCGGGTATCACCGGGGAGCTGTTTTTT.

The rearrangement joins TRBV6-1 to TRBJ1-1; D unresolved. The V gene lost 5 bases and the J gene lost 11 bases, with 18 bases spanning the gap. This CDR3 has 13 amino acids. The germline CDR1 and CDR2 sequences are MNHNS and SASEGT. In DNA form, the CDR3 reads TGTGCCAGCAGTTATCAGGACCAGAGGGCTGCTTTCTTT. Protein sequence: CASSYQDQRAAFF.

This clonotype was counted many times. The CDR3 region is CSAGRGPFERNTQYF. The CDR3 nucleotides are TGCAGTGCTGGCCGGGGACCCTTCGAACGGAATACGCAGTATTTT. The genes are TRBV20-1 and TRBJ2-3; perhaps D is TRBD1 or TRBD2 (5 bases each). This CDR3 comprises 15 residues. CDR1 DFQATT and CDR2 SNEGSKA come from the germline V gene (reference sequence). Trimming removed 5 bases from V and 7 bases from J, with 22 bases in between.

The CDR3: CASSLGASPGNTIYF. The CDR3 bases are TGTGCCAGCAGCTTAGGGGCATCCCCTGGAAACACCATATATTTT. This chain joins TRBV7-9 and TRBJ1-3; D not certain. The CDR3 runs to 15 residues. From germline, CDR1 is SEHNR and CDR2 FQNEAQ (reference sequence). Trimming removed 1 base at V and 2 bases at J, with 9 bases between.

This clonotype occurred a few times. The CDR3 here is CSVVTSGGADTQYF. CDR3 bases: TGCAGCGTTGTAACTAGCGGGGGGGCAGATACGCAGTATTTT. This rearrangement joins TRBV29-1 to TRBJ2-3; 13 bases align to TRBD2. Germline lookup yields CDR1 SQVTM and CDR2 ANQGSEA. V lost 4 bases and J lost 4; bases outside the gene matches: 2. The CDR3 totals 14 residues.

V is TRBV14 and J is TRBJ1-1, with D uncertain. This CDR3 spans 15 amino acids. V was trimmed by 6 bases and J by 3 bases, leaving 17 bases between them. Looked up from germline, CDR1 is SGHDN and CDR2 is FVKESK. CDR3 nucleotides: TGTGCCAGCAGAGAAAGCCGGCATTTGGACACTGAAGCTTTCTTT. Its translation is CASRESRHLDTEAFF.

CDR3 loop: CASSLTKGWNTGELFF. In nucleotides, the CDR3 is TGTGCCAGCAGCTTGACGAAGGGTTGGAACACCGGGGAGCTGTTTTTT. The chain is built from TRBV5-4 and TRBJ2-2; D gene ambiguous. Germline CDR1 SGHNT, CDR2 YYREEE (reference sequence). This CDR3 is 16 amino acids long. Trimming took off 1 base at V and 1 base at J, with 11 bases between the two ends.